This TCR beta chain was documented in a study of blood T cell repertoires in COVID-19. Study background: COVID-19 samples collected from the United States, Italy and Spain covered acute and convalescent phases. Sources were T cells, B-cell-depleted T cells, or PBMCs; the material itself was cDNA or gDNA.

As handled by the study authors: Amplified reference gene primers provided the basis for estimating nucleated cell counts. Sequenced by immunoSEQ multiplex PCR; TCRdb stores in-frame clones only, minus some. D and trimming come from the DNA, and the V and J calls and clone size come from that table. This sample has about 370,000 clones, with around 87% found just once. Unmatched junction bases numbered 10, after V lost 5 bases and J lost 6 bases. The CDR3 runs 15 residues. From germline, CDR1 is MNHEY and CDR2 SVGAGI. The rearrangement uses TRBV6-5 and TRBJ2-7, with 10 bases identical to TRBD2. This receptor was identified in a woman under 40 with COVID-19, enrolled during active disease. Sequencing was done on a sample of peripheral blood. In nucleotides, the CDR3 is TGTGCCAGCAGTCCACTGACAGCGGGAGGGGGCGAGCAGTACTTC. As protein: CASSPLTAGGGEQYF.